Shown below are 5 T cell receptor beta chains from a single sample sequenced in a study of blood T cell repertoires in COVID-19 (dated by TCRdb to 2020 to 2022). To prepare the library, the immunoSEQ multiplex PCR assay was applied. The source is immuneACCESS, and TCRdb retained only in-frame sequences with V and J called. Part of the clones is not carried over; for the studies checked, unresolved V genes explain less than half of this, and the remainder is unexplained. For this sample the table gives a few hundred thousand clones, of which around 82% were detected only once. The ten largest clones capture 0.87% of the sample. What was sequenced was peripheral blood. These TCRs come from a human donor with COVID-19, enrolled during active disease. The donor label of this sample is uncertain.

V gene TRBV6-5 combines with J gene TRBJ2-3, with 8 bases matching TRBD2. V lost 9 bases to trimming and J lost 7 bases; unmatched junction nucleotides: 12. The germline V gene encodes CDR1 MNHEY and CDR2 SVGAGI. This CDR3 is built from 14 residues. CDR3 in DNA: TGTGCCAGTGAGACGGCGGGGGGATTGAATACGCAGTATTTT. Translating it yields CASETAGGLNTQYF.

This chain joins TRBV6-5 and TRBJ2-7; 11 bases line up with TRBD1. Germline CDR1 is MNHEY and CDR2 is SVGAGI. V was pared by 3 bases and J by 4 bases, with 8 bases of the junction left unmatched. The CDR3 is made up of 16 amino acids. The CDR3 nucleotides read TGTGCCAGCAGTTATCCAAGGACAGGGGGCACATACGAGCAGTACTTC. This sequence encodes CASSYPRTGGTYEQYF.

The chain is built from TRBV27 and TRBJ2-2, with TRBD1 matching over 11 bases. Germline V gene data show CDR1 as MNHEY and CDR2 as SMNVEV (reference sequence). This CDR3 comprises 19 residues. J gave up 2 bases and V 3 bases, and 11 bases lay outside the gene matches. Here the CDR3 reads CASSFYLSGTGGNTGELFF. Written as DNA, the CDR3 is TGTGCCAGCAGTTTCTATCTATCCGGGACAGGGGGAAACACCGGGGAGCTGTTTTTT.

This clone came up a few times. This chain joins TRBV6-5 and TRBJ1-4; D uncertain. The V gene lost 0 bases and the J gene lost 7 bases, with 15 bases spanning the gap. The CDR3 contains 16 residues. From germline, CDR1 is MNHEY and CDR2 SVGAGI. Here the CDR3 reads CASSYSRNRASEKLFF. The CDR3 DNA sequence: TGTGCCAGCAGTTACTCGAGAAACCGCGCTAGTGAAAAACTGTTTTTT.

This clone has only one observation. The chain employs TRBV3-1 (or the pseudogene TRBV3-2) and TRBJ1-5, with D tentatively TRBD1 (5 bases). The CDR3 contains 14 residues. The V gene lost 1 base and the J gene lost 6 bases, with 10 bases spanning the gap. CDR1 is LGHDT and CDR2 is YNNKEL in the germline V gene (reference sequence). DNA of the CDR3: TGTGCCAGCAGCCAAGTGGGGGGGGGTCAGCCCCAGCATTTT. This translates into CASSQVGGGQPQHF.